This is a list of T cell receptor beta chains from one sample in a study of T cell responses to AZD1222 COVID-19 vaccine. Measured with immunoSEQ multiplex PCR; TCRdb has only the in-frame clones, and not every one. The sample includes 80,000 to 100,000 clones, 85% to 90% of them seen just once. The sample in question was peripheral blood, obtained 28 days after the second AZD1222 dose. These receptors were taken from an adult who received the AZD1222 COVID-19 vaccine. The CDR3 runs from the conserved cysteine through the conserved F or W. Each record gives: clone size, J gene, V gene, D gene, CDR3 protein, CDR3 DNA. A D gene is named only where the DNA matches it firmly. The listing skips clone size in some rows; elsewhere it reads once, few, many or a size class.

-,TRBJ1-5,TRBV27,TRBD1,CASRGQGYQPQHF,TGTGCCAGCAGAGGACAGGGCTATCAGCCCCAGCATTTT
-,TRBJ2-3,TRBV5-1,TRBD2,CASSLFSGANTDTQYF,TGCGCCAGCAGCTTGTTTAGCGGGGCAAACACAGATACGCAGTATTTT
-,TRBJ2-3,TRBV9,-,CASSVGPGDTQYF,TGTGCCAGCAGCGTAGGACCGGGAGATACGCAGTATTTT
-,TRBJ2-5,TRBV6-5,-,CASRFDSVGETQYF,TGTGCCAGCAGATTTGACAGTGTTGGGGAGACCCAGTACTTC
-,TRBJ1-2,TRBV19,-,CASSPGTDYGYTF,TGTGCCAGTAGTCCTGGGACTGACTATGGCTACACCTTC
-,TRBJ2-5,TRBV5-4,-,CASSFGFETQYF,TGTGCCAGCAGCTTTGGGTTCGAGACCCAGTACTTC
-,TRBJ1-5,TRBV7-9,TRBD1,CASSLQGDQPQHF,TGTGCCAGCAGCTTACAGGGGGATCAGCCCCAGCATTTT
-,TRBJ2-1,TRBV5-1,TRBD1,CASSLGTGGINEQFF,TGCGCCAGCAGCCTCGGGACAGGGGGCATCAATGAGCAGTTCTTC
-,TRBJ1-2,TRBV29-1,TRBD1,CSVWTGGEYSDGYTF,TGCAGCGTTTGGACAGGGGGCGAGTACTCGGATGGCTACACCTTC
-,TRBJ2-1,TRBV24-1,TRBD2,CATSDPGLAGGPQFF,TGTGCCACCAGTGATCCGGGACTAGCGGGGGGGCCACAGTTCTTC
-,TRBJ1-5,TRBV3-1/TRBV3-2,-,CASSLQGDQPQHF,TGTGCCAGCAGTCTTCAGGGCGATCAGCCCCAGCATTTT
once,TRBJ1-2,TRBV19,TRBD1,CASSDRGLGYTF,TGTGCCAGTAGCGACAGGGGGCTTGGCTACACCTTC
once,TRBJ1-3,TRBV9,-,CASSARQASGNTIYF,TGTGCCAGCAGCGCTCGACAAGCGTCTGGAAACACCATATATTTT
-,TRBJ1-2,TRBV24-1,-,CATQYYGYTF,TGTGCCACCCAGTACTATGGCTACACCTTC
once,TRBJ1-4,TRBV6-1,TRBD1,CASSAAGTGSPTNEKLFF,TGTGCCAGCAGTGCGGCCGGGACAGGGTCGCCGACTAATGAAAAACTGTTTTTT
-,TRBJ1-4,TRBV5-4,TRBD1,CASSSQGATNEKLFF,TGTGCCAGCAGCTCACAGGGGGCAACTAATGAAAAACTGTTTTTT
once,TRBJ1-4,TRBV5-1,-,CASSFGLTSTNEKLFF,TGCGCCAGCAGCTTTGGACTGACTTCAACTAATGAAAAACTGTTTTTT